The 19 T cell receptor beta chains in this list originate from one sample, sequenced in a study of blood T cell repertoires in COVID-19. Generated by immunoSEQ multiplex PCR, the TCRdb table keeps only in-frame clones and is missing some. This table holds 300,000 to 450,000 clones, about 80% found once. Sequenced sample: peripheral blood. These receptors came from a human donor with acute or convalescent COVID-19. The donor label of this sample is uncertain.

The chain links TRBV2 to TRBJ2-7, with 7 bases identical to TRBD1. Germline trimming cut 6 bases from V and 6 bases from J; bases unmatched to any gene: 11. This CDR3 has 14 residues. Germline CDR1 SNHLY, CDR2 FYNNEI. CDR3 nucleotides: TGTGCCAGCAGCACCAGGGGGACAGAACTCGAGCAGTACTTC. It translates to CASSTRGTELEQYF.

The rearrangement links TRBV18 to TRBJ2-7; D possibly corresponds to TRBD1 (6 bases). Germline V gene data show CDR1 as KGHSH and CDR2 as LQKENI. The CDR3 sequence is 17 residues long. Trimming cost V 1 base and J 2 bases, with 18 bases left between them. The CDR3 DNA sequence: TGTGCCAGCTCACCACGCCAGGGGCCGTTCGTCGCCTACGAGCAGTACTTC. It translates to CASSPRQGPFVAYEQYF.

The chain employs TRBV18 and TRBJ2-1; D ambiguous. The CDR3 is 16 amino acids. V was pared by 4 bases and J by 0 bases, with 13 bases between. The germline V gene has CDR1 KGHSH and CDR2 LQKENI. CDR3 in DNA: TGTGCCAGCTCACTAATAACTCCGGGCTCCTACAATGAGCAGTTCTTC. Its translation: CASSLITPGSYNEQFF. Combining the CDR3 with reference TRBV18 and TRBJ2-1 gives the whole variable domain NAGVMQNPRHLVRRRGQEARLRCSPMKGHSHVYWYRQLPEEGLKFMVYLQKENIIDESGMPKERFSAEFPKEGPSILRIQQVVRGDSAAYFCASSLITPGSYNEQFFGPGTRLTVL.

This rearrangement joins TRBV5-4 to TRBJ2-2, with no clear D. CDR3 length: 15 amino acids. Germline loops: CDR1 SGHNT, CDR2 YYREEE (reference sequence). Trimming left V 0 bases short and J 8 bases short, with 14 bases between. Here the CDR3 DNA reads TGTGCCAGCAGCTTGGGTGCACCTGGGCATGGGGAGCTGTTTTTT. This encodes CASSLGAPGHGELFF.

This clone appeared once. V and J are TRBV3-1 (or the pseudogene TRBV3-2) and TRBJ1-5; tentative D call: TRBD1 (6 bases). CDR3 size: 15 residues. V was trimmed by 0 bases and J by 4 bases, leaving 10 bases between them. Germline V gene data show CDR1 as LGHDT and CDR2 as YNNKEL (reference sequence). CDR3 amino acids: CASSQDWTENQPQHF. DNA of the CDR3: TGTGCCAGCAGCCAAGACTGGACAGAAAATCAGCCCCAGCATTTT.

The rearrangement uses TRBV2 and TRBJ1-6, with D maybe TRBD1 (6 bases). Trimming took off 6 bases at V and 4 bases at J, with 19 bases between the two ends. Germline loops: CDR1 SNHLY, CDR2 FYNNEI. The CDR3 totals 17 residues. CDR3 sequence reads: CASSSGHGSHYNSPLHF. Here the CDR3 DNA reads TGTGCCAGCAGCTCGGGACACGGATCCCATTATAATTCACCCCTCCACTTT.

The chain has TRBV12-3 or TRBV12-4 and TRBJ1-1; D gene ambiguous. Trimming cost V 8 bases and J 2 bases, with 9 bases left between them. This CDR3 contains 12 residues. Here the CDR3 DNA reads TGTGCCAGCGCCCCGCGTAACACTGAAGCTTTCTTT. It specifies CASAPRNTEAFF.

The chain joins TRBV6-5 to TRBJ1-2; a possible D gene is TRBD1 (5 bases). V lost 3 bases to trimming and J lost 8 bases, with 16 bases between them. The CDR3 totals 14 residues. Germline lookup yields CDR1 MNHEY and CDR2 SVGAGI. CDR3 bases: TGTGCCAGCAGTTATCGTTTTGGAGGGGAAGGCTACACCTTC. It translates to CASSYRFGGEGYTF.

The chain has TRBV28 and TRBJ2-1, with 7 bases aligning to TRBD2. V was clipped by 1 base and J by 1 base; unmatched bases: 4. Germline assignment: CDR1 MDHEN and CDR2 SYDVKM. This CDR3 has 16 residues. The CDR3 DNA follows: TGTGCCAGCAGTTTATTCGCGGGAGCTTCCTACAATGAGCAGTTCTTC. Translated, it gives CASSLFAGASYNEQFF.

This clone was seen just once. The gene calls are TRBV19 and TRBJ1-5, with TRBD1 matching 7 bases. Trimming at V came to 5 bases and at J to 2 bases, leaving 6 bases not matched to a gene. CDR1 is LNHDA, CDR2 SQIVND, per germline (reference sequence). The CDR3 sequence is 15 residues long. CDR3 in DNA: TGTGCCAGTAGTTGGACAGGTAGGGGCAATCAGCCCCAGCATTTT. This gives the protein CASSWTGRGNQPQHF.

The chain couples TRBV7-8 to TRBJ2-5, with D possibly TRBD1 on 5 matching bases. The CDR3 spans 15 residues. V shed 5 bases and J shed 4 bases, with 17 bases lying between them. From germline, CDR1 is SGHVS and CDR2 FQNEAQ. The CDR3 here is CASSPTLRQSETQYF. CDR3 DNA: TGTGCCAGCAGCCCCACGCTTCGACAGTCAGAGACCCAGTACTTC.

V and J are TRBV2 and TRBJ2-5, with TRBD1 identical over 11 bases. Looked up from germline, CDR1 is SNHLY and CDR2 is FYNNEI. Germline trimming cut 6 bases from V and 5 bases from J; bases unmatched to any gene: 11. The CDR3 is 16 residues long. This chain's CDR3 is CASRYRTGGFRETQYF. CDR3 nucleotides: TGTGCCAGCAGATACAGGACAGGGGGCTTCAGGGAGACCCAGTACTTC. Variable domain in full (rest from reference TRBV2 and TRBJ2-5): EPEVTQTPSHQVTQMGQEVILRCVPISNHLYFYWYRQILGQKVEFLVSFYNNEISEKSEIFDDQFSVERPDGSNFTLKIRSTKLEDSAMYFCASRYRTGGFRETQYFGPGTRLLVL.

The rearrangement joins TRBV21-1 to TRBJ1-4; TRBD1, as called in the table, went unchecked against the DNA. TRBV21-1 is listed as a pseudogene. The CDR3 covers 17 residues. The CDR3 bases are TGTGCCAGCAGCAATCGTGGACTTCACAGGGGGTCAGAAAAACTGTTTTTT. It encodes CASSNRGLHRGSEKLFF.

This rearrangement joins TRBV18 to TRBJ2-1; D is perhaps TRBD2 (6 bases). The CDR3 consists of 14 residues. Germline lookup yields CDR1 KGHSH and CDR2 LQKENI. The ends were cut back, 3 bases at V and 5 bases at J, with 11 bases in the middle. The CDR3 nucleotides are TGTGCCAGCTCACCTAGGGCGGGGAACAATGAGCAGTTCTTC. It yields the protein CASSPRAGNNEQFF. The full variable domain, with the rest looked up from reference TRBV18 and TRBJ2-1, is NAGVMQNPRHLVRRRGQEARLRCSPMKGHSHVYWYRQLPEEGLKFMVYLQKENIIDESGMPKERFSAEFPKEGPSILRIQQVVRGDSAAYFCASSPRAGNNEQFFGPGTRLTVL.

This sequence joins TRBV5-1 and TRBJ2-3, with a possible D match to TRBD2 (5 bases). Germline V gene lookup returns CDR1 SGHRS and CDR2 YFSETQ. Trimming shortened V by 0 bases and J by 2 bases, and 7 bases separated the two germline ends. CDR3 size: 14 residues. CDR3 amino acids: CASSLGRSTDTQYF. CDR3 coding DNA: TGCGCCAGCAGCTTGGGGAGGTCCACAGATACGCAGTATTTT.

The J gene is TRBJ2-3, the V gene TRBV30; 10 nucleotides agree with TRBD2. Germline V gives CDR1 GTSNPN, CDR2 SVGIG (reference sequence). The ends lost 3 bases at V and 1 base at J; junction bases unmatched: 4. This CDR3 contains 15 residues. Written as DNA, the CDR3 is TGTGCCTGGAGAAGGACTAGCGGACGCACAGATACGCAGTATTTT. Its protein product is CAWRRTSGRTDTQYF.

This clone is a singleton in its sample. The J gene is TRBJ2-7, the V gene TRBV27; D is perhaps TRBD2 (6 bases). V lost 3 bases, J lost 2 bases, and 14 bases lay in between. CDR3 length: 15 residues. Germline assignment: CDR1 MNHEY and CDR2 SMNVEV (reference sequence). The DNA of the CDR3 is TGTGCCAGCAGTTTGGTGACGGACTATCCCTACGAGCAGTACTTC. Its protein product is CASSLVTDYPYEQYF.

The genes are TRBV7-9 and TRBJ1-2; D possibly corresponds to TRBD1 (5 bases). The CDR3 totals 12 residues. V was pared by 1 base and J by 9 bases, with 9 bases between. Germline lookup yields CDR1 SEHNR and CDR2 FQNEAQ (reference sequence). The DNA for the CDR3 is TGTGCCAGCAGCTTAGAGGCAGGGAGCTACACCTTC. Translation gives CASSLEAGSYTF. Full variable domain (rest looked up from reference TRBV7-9 and TRBJ1-2): DTGVSQNPRHKITKRGQNVTFRCDPISEHNRLYWYRQTLGQGPEFLTYFQNEAQLEKSRLLSDRFSAERPKGSFSTLEIQRTEQGDSAMYLCASSLEAGSYTFGSGTRLTVV.

The chain couples TRBV27 to TRBJ2-3, with D perhaps matching TRBD1 (5 bases). Looked up from germline, CDR1 is MNHEY and CDR2 is SMNVEV (reference sequence). Trimming stripped 3 bases from V and 0 bases from J, with 7 bases between. CDR3 length: 14 amino acids. CDR3 DNA sequence: TGTGCCAGCAGTTTGGGGCGGAGCACAGATACGCAGTATTTT. Encoded protein: CASSLGRSTDTQYF.